Included here is one T cell receptor beta chain sequence, with context. Its antigen is not known. Trimming took 7 bases from V and 0 from J, leaving 16 bases between them. The CDR3 runs 16 residues. Germline V lookup: CDR1 LNHDA, CDR2 SQIVND (reference sequence). These data originate in a study of cytomegalovirus exposure and HLA in healthy donors. Study results and caveats: High sensitivity and specificity were reportedly achieved when the classifier diagnosed cytomegalovirus status. In a later analysis, productive TCRs from donors in an Asian-associated ancestry cluster reportedly carried fewer N-insertions than the cohort mean. Donors were assumed by presence/absence analyses to have roughly uniform sequencing depth.

Vbeta (60) and Jbeta (13) primers were used in the PCR. In the original processing: Later work found approximately 80 million unique TCR beta chains, with about 10 million shared. Profiled with immunoSEQ multiplex PCR; TCRdb holds only in-frame clones, not every one. That table furnishes V, J and clone size, whereas the DNA furnished D and trimming. The table has about 100,000 clones, 63% seen once. The material sequenced was PBMCs. The sequence was obtained from a human donor in good health. The chain joins TRBV19 to TRBJ2-1, with D maybe TRBD2 (6 bases). CDR3 sequence (DNA): TGTGCCAGTATGGCGGGAAGTGGGGTCTCCTACAATGAGCAGTTCTTC. Residues: CASMAGSGVSYNEQFF.